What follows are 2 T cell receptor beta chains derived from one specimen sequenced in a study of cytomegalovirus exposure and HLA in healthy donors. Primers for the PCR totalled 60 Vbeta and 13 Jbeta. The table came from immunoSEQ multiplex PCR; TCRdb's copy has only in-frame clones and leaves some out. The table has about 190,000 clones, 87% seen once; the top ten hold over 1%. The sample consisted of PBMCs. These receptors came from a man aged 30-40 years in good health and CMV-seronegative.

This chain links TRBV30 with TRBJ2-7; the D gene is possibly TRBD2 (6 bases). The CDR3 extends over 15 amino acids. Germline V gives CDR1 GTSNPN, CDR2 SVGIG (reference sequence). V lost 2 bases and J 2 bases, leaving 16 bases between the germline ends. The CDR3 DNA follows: TGTGCCTGGAGTCCGCGGCTAGCGAGAACCTACGAGCAGTACTTC. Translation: CAWSPRLARTYEQYF.

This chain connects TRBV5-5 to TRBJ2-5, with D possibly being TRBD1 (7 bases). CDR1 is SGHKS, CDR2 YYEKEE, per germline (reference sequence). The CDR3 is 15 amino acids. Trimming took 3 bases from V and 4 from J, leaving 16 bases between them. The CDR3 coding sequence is TGTGCCAGCAGCTCGCCTTTTCAGGGGGGAGAGACCCAGTACTTC. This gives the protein CASSSPFQGGETQYF. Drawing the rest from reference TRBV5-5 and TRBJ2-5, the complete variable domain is DAGVTQSPTHLIKTRGQQVTLRCSPISGHKSVSWYQQVLGQGPQFIFQYYEKEERGRGNFPDRFSARQFPNYSSELNVNALLLGDSALYLCASSSPFQGGETQYFGPGTRLLVL.